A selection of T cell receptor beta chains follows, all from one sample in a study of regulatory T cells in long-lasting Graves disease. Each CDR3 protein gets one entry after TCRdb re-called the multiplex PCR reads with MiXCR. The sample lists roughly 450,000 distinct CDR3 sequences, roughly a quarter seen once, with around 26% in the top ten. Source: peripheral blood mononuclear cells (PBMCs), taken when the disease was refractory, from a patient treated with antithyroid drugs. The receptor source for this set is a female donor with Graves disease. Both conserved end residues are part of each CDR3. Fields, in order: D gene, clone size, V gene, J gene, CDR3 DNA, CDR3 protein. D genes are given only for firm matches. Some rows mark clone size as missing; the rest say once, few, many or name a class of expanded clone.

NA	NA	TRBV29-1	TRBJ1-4	TGCAGCGTCCCGGACAAAACTAATGAAAAACTGTTTTTT	CSVPDKTNEKLFF
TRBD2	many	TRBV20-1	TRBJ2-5	TGCAGTGCCCTCCTAGCGGGGTCACAAGAGACCCAGTACTTC	CSALLAGSQETQYF
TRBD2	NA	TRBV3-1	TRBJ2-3	TGTGCCAGCAGCCGCCCCGGACTAGCGGGAGGCACAGATACGCAGTATTTT	CASSRPGLAGGTDTQYF
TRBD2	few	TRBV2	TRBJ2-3	TGTGCCAGCAGTTACTCGATTCCTAGCGGGAGTAGCACAGATACGCAGTATTTT	CASSYSIPSGSSTDTQYF
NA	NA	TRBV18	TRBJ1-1	TGTGCCAGCTCACCTCTTGGGTCGTACACTGAAGCTTTCTTT	CASSPLGSYTEAFF
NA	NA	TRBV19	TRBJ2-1	TGTGCCAGTACCCAGTATGCGCGAGCGGCCAATGAGCAGTTCTTC	CASTQYARAANEQFF
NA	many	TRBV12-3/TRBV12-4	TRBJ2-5	TGTGCCAGCAGTCCGGACGGGGCGGGAGAGACCCAGTACTTC	CASSPDGAGETQYF
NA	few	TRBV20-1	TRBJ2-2	TGCAGTGCTAGACCAATGGGATTCCGAAACACCGGGGAGCTGTTTTTT	CSARPMGFRNTGELFF
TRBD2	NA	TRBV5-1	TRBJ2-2	TGCGCCAGCAGCTTGTCGCGAGCGGGGGCCGGGGAGCTGTTTTTT	CASSLSRAGAGELFF
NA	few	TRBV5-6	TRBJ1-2	TGTGCCAGCAGCTTGGCCGCGGCAAGCTATGGCTACACCTTC	CASSLAAASYGYTF
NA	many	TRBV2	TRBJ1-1	TGTGCCAGCAGTGTATACAGAGACACTGAAGCTTTCTTT	CASSVYRDTEAFF
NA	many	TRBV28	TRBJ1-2	TGTGCCAGCAGTTTTAATCAATACTATGGCTACACCTTC	CASSFNQYYGYTF
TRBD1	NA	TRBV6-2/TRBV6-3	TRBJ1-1	TGTGCCATCAGGGACAGGGGGTCGGAAGCTTTCTTT	CAIRDRGSEAFF
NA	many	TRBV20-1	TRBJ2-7	TGCAGTGCTAGAGTTATGTCGGCCTACGAGCAGTACTTC	CSARVMSAYEQYF
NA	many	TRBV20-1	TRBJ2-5	TGCAGTGCACGGACAGATCAAGAGACCCAGTACTTC	CSARTDQETQYF
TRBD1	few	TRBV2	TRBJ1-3	TGTGCCAGCAGTGAATTGACAGGGTTAGGAAACACCATATATTTT	CASSELTGLGNTIYF
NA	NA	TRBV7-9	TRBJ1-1	TGTGCCAGCAGCCCCAGTGGCCAGGGCGGGAACACTGAAGCTTTCTTT	CASSPSGQGGNTEAFF
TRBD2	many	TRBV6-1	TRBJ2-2	TGTGCCAGCAGTGAAAGCGGGAGAAACACCGGGGAGCTGTTTTTT	CASSESGRNTGELFF
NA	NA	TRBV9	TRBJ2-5	TGTGCCAGCAGCCCAGCCTTGTTTGAGACCCAGTACTTC	CASSPALFETQYF
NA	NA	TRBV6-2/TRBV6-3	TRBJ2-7	TGTGCCAGCAGCCACCGGGACGCCTCCTACGAGCAGTACTTC	CASSHRDASYEQYF
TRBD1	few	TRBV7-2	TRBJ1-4	TGTGCCAGCAGCTTAGCCCGGGACAGGGCCAATGAAAAACTGTTTTTT	CASSLARDRANEKLFF
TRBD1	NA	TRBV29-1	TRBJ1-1	TGCAGCGTTGAACCCCCAGGGGGGACTGAAGCTTTCTTT	CSVEPPGGTEAFF
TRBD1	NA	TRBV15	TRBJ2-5	TGTGCCACCAGCACCGGCCCGACAGGGGTTGAGACCCAGTACTTC	CATSTGPTGVETQYF
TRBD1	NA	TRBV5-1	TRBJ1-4	TGCGCCAGCAGCCCCCTCGGACAGGGGGGAAATGAAAAACTGTTTTTT	CASSPLGQGGNEKLFF
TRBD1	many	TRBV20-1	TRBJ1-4	TGCAGTGCGCACGCCCGGGACAGCAATGAAAAACTGTTTTTT	CSAHARDSNEKLFF
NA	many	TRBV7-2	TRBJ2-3	TGTGCCAGCAGCTTAGGAGTGTACCGAGATACGCAGTATTTT	CASSLGVYRDTQYF
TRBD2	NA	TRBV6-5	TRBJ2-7	TGTGCCAGCAGTTTAGTAGCGGGAGGGCCCGCCGAGCAGTACTTC	CASSLVAGGPAEQYF
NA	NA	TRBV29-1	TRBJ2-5	TGCAGCACTCACAGTTGGGGCCCCCAAGAGACCCAGTACTTC	CSTHSWGPQETQYF
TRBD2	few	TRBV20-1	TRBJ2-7	TGCAGTGCTCGGACTAGCGGGAGTGTCTACGAGCAGTACTTC	CSARTSGSVYEQYF
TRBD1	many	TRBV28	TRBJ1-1	TGTGCCAGCAGCCTAGGGTACAGGGGAGCTTTCTTT	CASSLGYRGAFF
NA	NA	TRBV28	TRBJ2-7	TGTGCCAGCACCCAGTTTTCGGGTGAGCAGTACTTC	CASTQFSGEQYF
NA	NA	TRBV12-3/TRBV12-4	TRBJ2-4	TGTGCCAGCGGAACGGGTGCCAAAAACATTCAGTACTTC	CASGTGAKNIQYF
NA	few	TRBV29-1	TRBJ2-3	TGCAGCGTTGCAGGGGATACGCAGTATTTT	CSVAGDTQYF
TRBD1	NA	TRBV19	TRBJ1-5	TGTGCCAGTAGTTTTCACCAGGGGGCCGGCAATCAGCCCCAGCATTTT	CASSFHQGAGNQPQHF
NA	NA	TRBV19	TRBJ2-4	TGTGCCAGTAGTTCTGGGAGGGGACACGGGAACATTCAGTACTTC	CASSSGRGHGNIQYF
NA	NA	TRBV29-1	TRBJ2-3	TGCAGCGTTGGTCTCGGGTGGTATGGCGATACGCAGTATTTT	CSVGLGWYGDTQYF
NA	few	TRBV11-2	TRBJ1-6	TGTGCCAGCAGCTCCGGCGGGGGCGGTTCACCCCTCCACTTT	CASSSGGGGSPLHF
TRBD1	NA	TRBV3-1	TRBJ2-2	TGTGCCAGCAGCCCAAGACAGGGTCACAGGGAGCTGTTTTTT	CASSPRQGHRELFF
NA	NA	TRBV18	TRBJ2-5	TGTGCCAGCTCACCACCCGGGACCGGGTACCAAGAGACCCAGTACTTC	CASSPPGTGYQETQYF
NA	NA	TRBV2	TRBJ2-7	TGTGCCAGCAGTCAACAGCGGGCGACCTACGAGCAGTACTTC	CASSQQRATYEQYF
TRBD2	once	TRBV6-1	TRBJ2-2	TGTGCCAGCACTCCCCGGGGGGGACGAGCCGGGGAGCTGTTTTTT	CASTPRGGRAGELFF
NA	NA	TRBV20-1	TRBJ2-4	TGCAGTGCTAGACATGCCAGTGACATTCAGTACTTC	CSARHASDIQYF
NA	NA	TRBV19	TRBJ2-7	TGTGCCAGTACTCCGGGAGCAGGGGCCGATTTGTACTTC	CASTPGAGADLYF
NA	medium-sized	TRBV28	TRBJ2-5	TGTGCCAGCAGTTTGGTAGCGGACCTGGAGACCCAGTACTTC	CASSLVADLETQYF
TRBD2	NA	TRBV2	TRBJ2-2	TGTGCCAGCAGTGATTTTATTAGCGGGGTGAACACCGGGGAGCTGTTTTTT	CASSDFISGVNTGELFF
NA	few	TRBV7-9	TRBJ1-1	TGTGCCAGCAGCCGTCCGGGGGATCCTGAAGCTTTCTTT	CASSRPGDPEAFF
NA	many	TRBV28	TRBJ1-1	TGTGCCAGCAGTTTCTCTAAGATGAAGGCTTTCTTT	CASSFSKMKAFF
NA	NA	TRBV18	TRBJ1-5	TGTGCCAGCTCACCACGGGGAAAACAAGTTAAGGATCAGCCCCAGCATTTT	CASSPRGKQVKDQPQHF
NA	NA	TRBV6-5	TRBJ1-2	TGTGCCAGCAGTTACGAGGCTCTAGACTATGGCTACACCTTC	CASSYEALDYGYTF
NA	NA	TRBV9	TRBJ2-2	TGTGCCAGCAGCGTAGGTGGGACTCAAACCGGGGAGCTGTTTTTT	CASSVGGTQTGELFF
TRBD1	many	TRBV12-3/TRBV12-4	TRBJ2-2	TGTGCCAGCAGTTTAAACTTACGGGGGACAGGTGCCCTCAAAGGGACCGGGGAGCTGTTTTTT	CASSLNLRGTGALKGTGELFF
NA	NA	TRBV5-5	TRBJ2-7	TGTGCCAGCAGGCCCCCCAGCGGACCCTACGAGCAGTACTTC	CASRPPSGPYEQYF